These T cell receptor beta chains were read from a single sample in a study of blood T cell repertoires in COVID-19. Profiled with immunoSEQ multiplex PCR; TCRdb holds only in-frame clones, not every one. This sample has some 390,000 clones, with approximately 86% found just once. The sample consisted of peripheral blood. The receptors were gathered from a human donor in a cohort sampled during active COVID-19. CDR3s include the opening cysteine and the closing phenylalanine or tryptophan. D genes are given only for firm matches. Rows give clone size only sometimes, using once, few, many, or a class for an expanded clone.

v_gene	j_gene	abundance	d_gene	CDR3nt	CDR3aa
TRBV7-3	TRBJ2-3	.	.	TGTGCCAGCAGTTGGACAGCCGATGGGCGGGATACGCAGTATTTT	CASSWTADGRDTQYF
TRBV7-3	TRBJ2-7	.	.	TGTGCCAGCAGCTTATCGGGGTTAACCGGGAGCGAGCAGTACTTC	CASSLSGLTGSEQYF
TRBV6-5	TRBJ2-5	.	.	TGTGCCAGCGCCACGGGGTGGGAGACCCAGTACTTC	CASATGWETQYF
TRBV6-1	TRBJ1-4	few	.	TGTGCCAGCAGTGAAGTCAGAGGTCCGGAAAAACTGTTTTTT	CASSEVRGPEKLFF
TRBV27	TRBJ1-5	.	.	TGTGCCAGCAGTCCTGCGGGGGTCATGAATCAGCCCCAGCATTTT	CASSPAGVMNQPQHF
TRBV12-3/TRBV12-4	TRBJ2-7	.	.	TGTGCCAGCAGTGCCACAGGTCCGGAGTACTTC	CASSATGPEYF
TRBV27	TRBJ1-6	.	TRBD1	TGTGCCAGCAGTTTCACAGGGGGCGCTTACTATAATTCACCCCTCCACTTT	CASSFTGGAYYNSPLHF
TRBV11-2	TRBJ1-6	.	TRBD1	TGTGCCAGCAGCCCCCGACAGGGACATAATTCACCCCTCCACTTT	CASSPRQGHNSPLHF
TRBV25-1	TRBJ2-1	few	TRBD1	TGTGCCAGCAGTGAGGGGCAGGGGGCAAATGAGCAGTTCTTC	CASSEGQGANEQFF
TRBV7-6	TRBJ1-1	.	TRBD1	TGTGCCAGCAGCTTAGGCTCCAGGGGGCCGGTCCCCACTGAAGCTTTCTTT	CASSLGSRGPVPTEAFF
TRBV5-1	TRBJ2-1	.	TRBD2	TGCGCCAGCAGCTCTAGGACTAGCGGAACCAATGAGCAGTTCTTC	CASSSRTSGTNEQFF
TRBV14	TRBJ2-5	.	TRBD2	TGTGCCAGCAGCCCGGGACTAGCGGGGGGAGAGACCCAGTACTTC	CASSPGLAGGETQYF
TRBV7-9	TRBJ2-3	.	.	TGTGCCAGCAGCTTAGCGAGTCGCACAGATACGCAGTATTTT	CASSLASRTDTQYF
TRBV5-6	TRBJ2-5	.	TRBD2	TGTGCCAGCGCCTTTGGGGGGGGCCAAGAGACCCAGTACTTC	CASAFGGGQETQYF
TRBV7-8	TRBJ2-7	.	TRBD1	TGTGCCAGCAGCAAGCGGGACAGGGGCTACGAGCAGTACTTC	CASSKRDRGYEQYF
TRBV6-4	TRBJ2-3	.	.	TGTGCCAGCAGTGACAAGGGGGAGAGGGGAACAGATACGCAGTATTTT	CASSDKGERGTDTQYF
TRBV7-3	TRBJ2-1	.	TRBD1	TGTGCCAGCAGCAGATCCGGGACAGGGGGCTTCTACAATGAGCAGTTCTTC	CASSRSGTGGFYNEQFF
TRBV30	TRBJ1-4	.	TRBD1	TGTGCCTGGAGTGAGAGGGGGCGGCTTGGGAAACTGTTTTTT	CAWSERGRLGKLFF
TRBV27	TRBJ1-6	.	.	TGTGCCAGCAGTTTAGCGGGGGGGAGTTCACCCCTCCACTTT	CASSLAGGSSPLHF
TRBV5-1	TRBJ1-2	.	TRBD1	TGCGCCAGCAGCTTGCAGGGACAGGGCTACACCTTC	CASSLQGQGYTF
TRBV18	TRBJ2-5	.	TRBD1	TGTGCCAGCTCACCAAACCGGGACAGAGAAGAGACCCAGTACTTC	CASSPNRDREETQYF
TRBV30	TRBJ2-5	few	.	TGTGCCTGTACGATCGGGCAAGAGACCCAGTACTTC	CACTIGQETQYF
TRBV9	TRBJ2-3	.	TRBD2	TGTGCCAGCAGCGTAGGGACTAGCGGGCGCACAGATACGCAGTATTTT	CASSVGTSGRTDTQYF
TRBV7-3	TRBJ1-6	few	.	TGTGCCAGCAGCGTCGACGGGTATAATTCACCCCTCCACTTT	CASSVDGYNSPLHF
TRBV2	TRBJ2-1	.	.	TGTGCCAGCAGTACTTACAGGGACTCCTACAATGAGCAGTTCTTC	CASSTYRDSYNEQFF
TRBV28	TRBJ2-7	once	TRBD2	TGTGCCAGCAGAATAGCGGGAGACTCCTACGAGCAGTACTTC	CASRIAGDSYEQYF
TRBV6-5	TRBJ1-1	.	.	TGTGCCAGCAGCCCCGCTAGGTGGGAGGGCACTGAAGCTTTCTTT	CASSPARWEGTEAFF
TRBV30	TRBJ2-5	once	.	TGTGCCTGGAGTGTCCGGGAGACCCAGTACTTC	CAWSVRETQYF
TRBV30	TRBJ2-7	.	TRBD1	TGTGCCTGGAGAAGGGACAGAGAGGTCGAGCAGTACTTC	CAWRRDREVEQYF
TRBV24-1	TRBJ2-1	.	TRBD2	TGTGCCACCAGTGAGGGGCCAGCGGGAGTGGGATACAATGAGCAGTTCTTC	CATSEGPAGVGYNEQFF
TRBV6-1	TRBJ1-6	.	.	TGTGCCAGCAGTGAACGGAGCTCAACCCTGGCAAATTCACCCCTCCACTTT	CASSERSSTLANSPLHF
TRBV3-1/TRBV3-2	TRBJ2-1	.	TRBD1	TGTGCCAGCAGCCAAGAAGGTAGGGGGACAGGGGAAAAGTTCTTC	CASSQEGRGTGEKFF
TRBV6-5	TRBJ2-5	once	.	TGTGCCAGCAGTTACTCCCGACAGAGGAAGGAGACCCAGTACTTC	CASSYSRQRKETQYF
TRBV19	TRBJ2-1	.	.	TGTGCCAGTACCCAACGGGCGGGATACTACAGTGAGCAGTTCTTC	CASTQRAGYYSEQFF
TRBV7-3	TRBJ2-3	.	.	TGTGCCAGCAGCCGCGTGTCGACTAGCACAGATACGCAGTATTTT	CASSRVSTSTDTQYF
TRBV7-9	TRBJ2-7	.	.	TGTGCCAGCAGCTTTAATTCCTACGAGCAGTACTTC	CASSFNSYEQYF
TRBV7-9	TRBJ2-1	.	.	TGTGCCAGCAGCTTAGGGGCCTCTAACAACAATGAGCAGTTCTTC	CASSLGASNNNEQFF
TRBV6-6	TRBJ1-1	.	.	TGTGCCAGCAGCCTTCAGGCATATGAAGCTTTCTTT	CASSLQAYEAFF
TRBV6-6	TRBJ2-1	.	TRBD2	TGTGCCAGCAGTTACACTCGGGGGGTTTACAATGAGCAGTTCTTC	CASSYTRGVYNEQFF
TRBV5-1	TRBJ1-2	.	.	TGCGCCAGCAGCTTAGATTTAGATGGCTACACCTTC	CASSLDLDGYTF
TRBV2	TRBJ1-1	.	TRBD1	TGTGCCAGCAGCGAGGGGGCTGGGGACACTGAAGCTTTCTTT	CASSEGAGDTEAFF
TRBV7-6	TRBJ2-2	.	.	TGTGCCAGCAGTACCGAGACCGGGGAGCTGTTTTTT	CASSTETGELFF
TRBV6-5	TRBJ2-3	.	.	TGTGCCAGCAGTGACTCCCTCTATCTCACAGATACGCAGTATTTT	CASSDSLYLTDTQYF
TRBV6-5	TRBJ1-2	.	.	TGTGCCAGCAGTTACAGGCGGGAGGATCCACGATACTTC	CASSYRREDPRYF
TRBV7-3	TRBJ2-3	.	TRBD2	TGTGCCAGCAGCTTTAGCGGGGGGGTAACAGATACGCAGTATTTT	CASSFSGGVTDTQYF
TRBV9	TRBJ2-2	.	.	TGTGCCAGCAGCGTATCCAGGGAAGGGAACGGGGAGCTGTTTTTT	CASSVSREGNGELFF
TRBV11-2	TRBJ2-7	.	TRBD2	TGTGCCAGCGTTTTAGCGGGGGGGACCTACGAGCAGTACTTC	CASVLAGGTYEQYF
TRBV5-6	TRBJ2-7	.	TRBD1	TGTGCCAGCAGCCTTGGACAGGATTTCGCCTACGAGCAGTACTTC	CASSLGQDFAYEQYF
TRBV27	TRBJ2-5	.	TRBD2	TGTGCCAGCAGTCCCCTGGGACTAGGGGGAGAGACCCAGTACTTC	CASSPLGLGGETQYF
TRBV28	TRBJ2-3	.	TRBD2	TGTGCCAGCAGCGCCATCAGCGGGAGCGAAGATACGCAGTATTTT	CASSAISGSEDTQYF
TRBV28	TRBJ2-2	.	.	TGTGCCAGCAGTCTGGACTTATCGAACACCGGGGAGCTGTTTTTT	CASSLDLSNTGELFF
TRBV15	TRBJ1-2	.	TRBD1	TGTGCCACCAGACAGGGGTACGAGGACTATGGCTACACCTTC	CATRQGYEDYGYTF
TRBV5-6	TRBJ2-1	few	TRBD2	TGTGCCAGCAGCTTGGTCGGCGGGAGGGATGGGTCCTACAATGAGCAGTTCTTC	CASSLVGGRDGSYNEQFF
TRBV3-1/TRBV3-2	TRBJ2-2	.	.	TGTGCCAGCAGTTCAGGTGACACTAACACCGGGGAGCTGTTTTTT	CASSSGDTNTGELFF
TRBV28	TRBJ1-2	few	TRBD1	TGTGCCACCCAGAAGGAAACTACAGGGGCCTATGGCTACACCTTC	CATQKETTGAYGYTF